Sequencing of this T cell receptor (beta chain) was carried out in a study of Graves' ophthalmopathy and Graves' hyperthyroidism. Study findings and constraints: Blood repertoires reportedly contained most expanded thyroid clonotypes above 0.001 frequency.

The TCR beta CDR3 regions underwent amplification from RNA transcripts. The first round was an RT-PCR with HTBI primers, and the second round was a multiplex PCR. TCRdb passed the multiplex PCR reads through MiXCR, listing each CDR3 protein once. The profile shows around 1.1 million distinct CDR3 sequences, about 35% of them singletons. Comment on this clonotype: Its antigen is unknown.

Other autoimmune diseases, uncontrolled infections, pregnancy and lactation each led to patient exclusion. Germline CDR1 is MNHNY and CDR2 is SVGAGI (reference sequence). The length of the CDR3 is 14 residues. V lost 2 bases to trimming and J lost 10 bases, with 17 bases between them. The chain carries TRBV6-6 and TRBJ1-1; D ambiguous. The sequencing input was peripheral blood or thyroid tissue (not recorded which). This clonotype originated in an adult man with Graves' hyperthyroidism. The CDR3 DNA is TGTGCCAGCAGTTACGGGATGCTGGGTGGGCGAGCTTTCTTT. Translated: CASSYGMLGGRAFF.